These 10 T cell receptor beta chains were sequenced from one sample in a study of OX40 agonist ivuxolimab in advanced cancers. Using immunoSEQ multiplex PCR, the repertoire was profiled, and TCRdb retains in-frame clones only, with some absent. The sample lists more than 45,000 clones, over 80% seen once, with 4.6% in the top ten. Here the sequenced sample was CD4+ or CD8+ T cells sorted from blood, taken in a trial of the OX40 agonist ivuxolimab. The origin of the receptors is an adult with an advanced solid tumor such as melanoma, head and neck, liver or kidney cancer.

The V and J genes are TRBV29-1 and TRBJ2-1, with 7 bases lining up with TRBD2. Germline CDR1 reads SQVTM; CDR2 reads ANQGSEA. The CDR3 contains 13 residues. Losses at the gene ends were 8 bases for V and 0 bases for J; bases not matched to a gene: 4. The CDR3 loop is CSHRDYSYNEQFF. The CDR3 DNA reads as TGCAGCCACCGGGACTACTCCTACAATGAGCAGTTCTTC.

The chain recombines TRBV7-6 with TRBJ2-3; D gene ambiguous. Germline lookup yields CDR1 SGHVS and CDR2 FNYEAQ. CDR3 length equals 16 residues. The V and J ends lost 2 bases and 5 bases respectively, with 17 bases between them. CDR3 loop: CASSLSDWSAVDTQYF. The CDR3 DNA sequence: TGTGCCAGCAGCTTATCGGATTGGTCCGCGGTAGATACGCAGTATTTT.

J is TRBJ1-4 and V is TRBV30; 7 nucleotides line up with TRBD1. The CDR3 is 14 residues long. Germline-derived CDR1 and CDR2 are GTSNPN and SVGIG (reference sequence). Trimming cost V 2 bases and J 3 bases; bases outside gene matches: 3. CDR3 DNA: TGTGCCTGGAGTAACCAGGGGGCTAATGAAAAACTGTTTTTT. Protein: CAWSNQGANEKLFF.

The chain couples TRBV18 to TRBJ2-2, with 10 bases matching TRBD1. The J segment lost 4 bases and the V segment lost 1 base, leaving 3 bases of the junction unmatched. The CDR3 runs 16 residues. Germline CDR1 is KGHSH and CDR2 is LQKENI. The CDR3 loop reads CASSPRQGATTGELFF. The CDR3 nucleotides are TGTGCCAGCTCACCACGACAGGGGGCGACCACCGGGGAGCTGTTTTTT. Filled out from reference TRBV18 and TRBJ2-2, the complete variable domain reads NAGVMQNPRHLVRRRGQEARLRCSPMKGHSHVYWYRQLPEEGLKFMVYLQKENIIDESGMPKERFSAEFPKEGPSILRIQQVVRGDSAAYFCASSPRQGATTGELFFGEGSRLTVL.

The chain links TRBV7-9 to TRBJ1-1; the match to TRBD1 covers 7 bases. Looked up from germline, CDR1 is SEHNR and CDR2 is FQNEAQ (reference sequence). The CDR3 is 15 amino acids. J lost 4 bases, V lost 5 bases, and 10 bases had no gene match. The CDR3 protein is CASSPWTGVGTEAFF. CDR3 nucleotide sequence: TGTGCCAGCAGCCCGTGGACAGGCGTGGGCACTGAAGCTTTCTTT.

The chain couples TRBV4-1 to TRBJ1-6; D gene ambiguous. The V end lost 2 bases, the J end lost 11 bases, and 10 bases lay between the germline ends. The CDR3 covers 13 residues. Looked up from germline, CDR1 is MGHRA and CDR2 is YSYEKL. In DNA form, the CDR3 reads TGCGCCAGCAGCCAAAGTTATGGAGCACCCCTCCACTTT. Protein: CASSQSYGAPLHF.

The genes are TRBV14 and TRBJ2-5; D remains ambiguous. The germline V and J ends were trimmed by 1 base and 1 base, with 4 bases remaining between them. The CDR3 covers 13 residues. Germline V gives CDR1 SGHDN, CDR2 FVKESK. The CDR3 coding sequence is TGTGCCAGCAGCCAAGTACTCCAAGAGACCCAGTACTTC. It is translated as CASSQVLQETQYF.

V usage is TRBV5-5 and J usage is TRBJ1-4, with D tentatively TRBD1 (5 bases). Germline assignment: CDR1 SGHKS and CDR2 YYEKEE (reference sequence). The CDR3 totals 14 residues. With 6 bases removed from V and 6 bases from J, the gap between germline ends came to 15 bases. CDR3 bases: TGTGCCAGCACCACCGACAGTACCCATGAAAAACTGTTTTTT. Translating it yields CASTTDSTHEKLFF. Drawing the rest from reference TRBV5-5 and TRBJ1-4, the complete variable domain is DAGVTQSPTHLIKTRGQQVTLRCSPISGHKSVSWYQQVLGQGPQFIFQYYEKEERGRGNFPDRFSARQFPNYSSELNVNALLLGDSALYLCASTTDSTHEKLFFGSGTQLSVL.

This sequence joins TRBV7-9 and TRBJ2-6; a weak D match, TRBD1 (5 bases). Trimming stripped 5 bases from V and 4 bases from J, with 12 bases between. Looked up from germline, CDR1 is SEHNR and CDR2 is FQNEAQ (reference sequence). CDR3 size: 15 residues. The CDR3 region is CASSPRVAGANVLTF. DNA of the CDR3: TGTGCCAGCAGCCCCAGGGTAGCCGGGGCCAACGTCCTGACTTTC.

The chain links TRBV7-2 to TRBJ2-4; TRBD2 is a possible D gene (6 bases). There are 15 residues in the CDR3. V was cut by 5 bases and J by 3 bases, with 14 bases left in between. Germline V gives CDR1 SGHTA, CDR2 FQGNSA. The CDR3 region is CASSQRGRGKNIQYF. CDR3 coding DNA: TGTGCCAGCAGCCAACGGGGGAGAGGCAAAAACATTCAGTACTTC.